This note documents a single T cell receptor (beta chain) sequence. This CDR3 is 17 amino acids long. Germline V gene sequence: CDR1 MNHEY, CDR2 SMNVEV (reference sequence). V lost 1 base and J lost 3; bases outside the gene matches: 8. These data come from a study of blood T cell repertoires in COVID-19. Looking at the study overall: PBMCs, B-cell-depleted T cells, or T cells were the source of the cDNA or gDNA that made up the material.

Clones were read by immunoSEQ multiplex PCR, and TCRdb kept only the in-frame ones, dropping some. The table has approximately 170,000 clones, 82% seen once. This clonotype was sampled from an elderly woman with active or convalescent COVID-19. V and J are TRBV27 and TRBJ2-5, with 10 bases aligning to TRBD2. The specimen was peripheral blood. CDR3 DNA: TGTGCCAGCAGTTTATTTGGACTAGCGGATGGGAAAGAGACCCAGTACTTC. Translation gives CASSLFGLADGKETQYF.